This T cell receptor (beta chain) was retrieved from a study of T cells in Graves' hyperthyroidism and ophthalmopathy. This clonotype was recorded at least ten times. Authors of the study amplified TCR beta CDR3 regions from RNA transcripts. HTBI primers drove first-round RT-PCR of the TCR CDR3. TCRdb re-called the multiplex PCR reads with MiXCR, one entry per CDR3 protein. The table shows over 350,000 distinct CDR3 sequences, with 18% occurring only once. The V end was cut by 5 bases, the J end by 5 bases, with 19 bases between. This CDR3 has 15 residues. The germline gives CDR1 SGDLS, CDR2 YYNGEE. The receptor's source is a man aged 18 to 35 with Graves' ophthalmopathy. This rearrangement joins TRBV9 to TRBJ1-1; tentatively, D is TRBD1 (5 bases). The sequenced material came from blood. The CDR3 nucleotides are TGTGCCAGCAGTGCTAGCGGGGGTGGAGGAACTGAAGCTTTCTTT. Translated, it gives CASSASGGGGTEAFF.